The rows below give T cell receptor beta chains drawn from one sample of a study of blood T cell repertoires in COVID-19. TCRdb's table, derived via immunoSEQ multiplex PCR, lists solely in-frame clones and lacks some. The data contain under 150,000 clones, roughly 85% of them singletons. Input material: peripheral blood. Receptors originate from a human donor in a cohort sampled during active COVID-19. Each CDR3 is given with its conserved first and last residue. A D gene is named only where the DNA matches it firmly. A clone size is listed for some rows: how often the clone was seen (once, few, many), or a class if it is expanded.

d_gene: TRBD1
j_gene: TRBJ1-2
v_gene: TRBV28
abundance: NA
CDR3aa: CASSLQGAGYGYTF
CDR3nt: TGTGCCAGCAGCTTACAGGGGGCGGGCTATGGCTACACCTTC

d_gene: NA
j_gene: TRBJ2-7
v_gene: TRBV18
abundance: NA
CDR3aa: CASSPSRGAEQYF
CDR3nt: TGTGCCAGCTCACCATCGCGCGGGGCCGAGCAGTACTTC

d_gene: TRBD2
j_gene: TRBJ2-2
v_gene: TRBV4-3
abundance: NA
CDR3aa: CASSQDRGGTTGELFF
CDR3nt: TGCGCCAGCAGCCAAGATCGGGGGGGTACCACCGGGGAGCTGTTTTTT

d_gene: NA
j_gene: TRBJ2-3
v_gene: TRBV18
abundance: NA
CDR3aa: CASSPPSQADTQYF
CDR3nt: TGTGCCAGCTCACCACCGAGTCAAGCAGATACGCAGTATTTT

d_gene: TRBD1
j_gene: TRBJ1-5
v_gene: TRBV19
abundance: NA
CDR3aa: CASSPGQNQPQHF
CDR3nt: TGTGCCAGTAGTCCGGGACAGAATCAGCCCCAGCATTTT

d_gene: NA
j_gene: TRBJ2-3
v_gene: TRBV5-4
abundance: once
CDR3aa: CASSRGRGTDTQYF
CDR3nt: TGTGCCAGCAGCCGGGGTAGGGGCACAGATACGCAGTATTTT

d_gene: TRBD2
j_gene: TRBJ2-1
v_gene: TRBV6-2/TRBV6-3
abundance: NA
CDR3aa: CASSFVLAASYNEQFF
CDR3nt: TGTGCCAGCAGTTTCGTGCTAGCGGCATCCTACAATGAGCAGTTCTTC

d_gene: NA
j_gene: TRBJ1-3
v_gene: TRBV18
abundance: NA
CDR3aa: CASSPGQGTSGNTIYF
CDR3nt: TGTGCCAGCTCACCAGGCCAGGGGACCTCTGGAAACACCATATATTTT

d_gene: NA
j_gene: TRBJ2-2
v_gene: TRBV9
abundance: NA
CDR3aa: CASSVFSSGELFF
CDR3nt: TGTGCCAGCAGCGTCTTCTCGTCCGGGGAGCTGTTTTTT

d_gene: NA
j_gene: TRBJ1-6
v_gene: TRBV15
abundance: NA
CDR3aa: CATSVNRESPLHF
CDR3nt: TGTGCCACCAGCGTAAACAGGGAATCACCCCTCCACTTT

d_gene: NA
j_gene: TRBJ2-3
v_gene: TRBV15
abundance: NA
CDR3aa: CATSRDQVDTQYF
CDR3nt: TGTGCCACCAGCAGAGATCAGGTAGATACGCAGTATTTT

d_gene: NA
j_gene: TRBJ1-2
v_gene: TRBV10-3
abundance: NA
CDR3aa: CAISVAADYGYTF
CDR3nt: TGTGCCATCAGTGTGGCGGCAGACTATGGCTACACCTTC

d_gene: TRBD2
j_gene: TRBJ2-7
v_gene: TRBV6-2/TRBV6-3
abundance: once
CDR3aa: CASSSQFSGTSGYEQYF
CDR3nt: TGTGCCAGCAGTTCGCAATTTTCCGGGACTAGCGGTTACGAGCAGTACTTC

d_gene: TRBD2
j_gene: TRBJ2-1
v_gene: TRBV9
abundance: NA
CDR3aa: CASSVGVAGGAYNEQFF
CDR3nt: TGTGCCAGCAGCGTAGGGGTAGCGGGAGGGGCCTACAATGAGCAGTTCTTC